These T cell receptor beta chains were read from a single sample in a study of Ad26.COV2.S vaccination and SARS-CoV-2 variants. TCRdb's copy holds only in-frame clones and misses some; the assay was immunoSEQ multiplex PCR. The sample yields around 350,000 clones, around 84% seen once. The material was peripheral blood, obtained in a trial of Ad26.COV2.S vaccine versus placebo. These receptors all come from a person aged 18-65 years who received the Ad26.COV2.S COVID-19 vaccine or a placebo. CDR3s leave out the opening cysteine and the closing phenylalanine or tryptophan.

cdr3_aa	v_call	j_call
SASEDRIYEQY	TRBV20-1	TRBJ2-7
ASRPTGGSGYT	TRBV6-2/TRBV6-3	TRBJ1-2
AISRDREGAEAF	TRBV10-3	TRBJ1-1
ASSGRTGHEQF	TRBV5-8	TRBJ2-1
ASSLGQGGTGELF	TRBV5-1	TRBJ2-2
ASRLMGGHNEQF	TRBV19	TRBJ2-1
ASSQGLAGIYEQY	TRBV4-1	TRBJ2-7
ASSPRSLNTEAF	TRBV23-1	TRBJ1-1
AWSGGRQETQY	TRBV30	TRBJ2-5
ASGLGPLSRELF	TRBV5-1	TRBJ2-2
ASSHANYGYT	TRBV7-9	TRBJ1-2
ASSPKGGRGQLFNEKLF	TRBV3-1/TRBV3-2	TRBJ1-4
ASSQAMNTEAF	TRBV12-3/TRBV12-4	TRBJ1-1
ASSLEGRAPSYNEQF	TRBV11-2	TRBJ2-1
ASSSASNNYEQY	TRBV5-6	TRBJ2-7
ASTRGLAGDNEQF	TRBV2	TRBJ2-1
ASSISGENSYEQY	TRBV2	TRBJ2-7
ASSAGRTGGYLQPQH	TRBV5-5	TRBJ1-5
ASSWNIAGGPGETQY	TRBV7-2	TRBJ2-5
ASSPLSGRATSTDTQY	TRBV18	TRBJ2-3
ASSVRDGPYEQY	TRBV6-2/TRBV6-3	TRBJ2-7
ASSTSNQPQH	TRBV7-2	TRBJ1-5
ASSPGTAAEKLF	TRBV3-1/TRBV3-2	TRBJ1-4
ASTSRTTSEQF	TRBV19	TRBJ2-1
ASSGQSSYEQY	TRBV5-5	TRBJ2-7
ASSWGGPRVLGQY	TRBV28	TRBJ2-7
ASSPKGANEKLF	TRBV7-9	TRBJ1-4
ASSPFSSGANNSPLH	TRBV18	TRBJ1-6
ASSLAYRGRLETQY	TRBV11-2	TRBJ2-5
ASSSVTGGGETQY	TRBV7-2	TRBJ2-5
ASSFRGSYEQY	TRBV5-4	TRBJ2-7
ASSFRARRDTQY	TRBV28	TRBJ2-3
ASSQEETQY	TRBV3-1/TRBV3-2	TRBJ2-5
ASTGGSSELF	TRBV6-5	TRBJ2-2
ASSQVGDTGELF	TRBV7-9	TRBJ2-2
ASTSVDTQY	TRBV13	TRBJ2-3
ASSTGTGRVYSNQPQH	TRBV7-6	TRBJ1-5
ASSRTGGLYEQY	TRBV4-1	TRBJ2-7
ASSLFAPAVAQETQY	TRBV27	TRBJ2-5
ASSEPVTTRYEQY	TRBV2	TRBJ2-7
ASSLDAVESYEQY	TRBV7-2	TRBJ2-7
ASSLPAGREPQH	TRBV23-1	TRBJ1-5